Given below is one TCR beta chain in context. The specificity of this receptor is unknown. Qualities for individual bases were not recorded, and no much larger clone is one base off. The immunoSEQ Assay was used to sequence TCR beta CDR3 regions from DNA. As for the authors' bioinformatics: T cell density was computed as TCR beta template counts normalized to usable DNA estimated by amplifying housekeeping genes. Using the preseqR package, richness was estimated by extrapolating to 120,000 templates for tissue samples and 400,000 templates for PBMC samples. Clonality was defined by subtracting Pielou's evenness from one. Differential abundance testing on productive amino-acid clonotypes, with a minimum total count of 5 and an alpha of 0.1, was used to identify tissue-enriched TCRs. Repertoire overlap between compartments was quantified with the Jaccard Index and Morisita Overlap Index. GLIPH clustered TCR beta CDR3s with public tetramer-defined viral CDR3s; viral motifs required at least three viral sequences plus V-gene enrichment. TCRdb's version of the immuneACCESS table is confined to in-frame rearrangements and falls short of the full clone set. An unresolved V gene accounts for under half of the shortfall where checked; the remainder is of unknown origin. Clone size and V and J calls were adopted from that table, with D and trimming inferred from the DNA. The table for this sample lists about 72,000 clones; about 83% of them were counted only once. The ten most abundant clones make up approximately 13% of the sample.

At diagnosis, peripheral blood, uninvolved tumor-adjacent lung and tumor were collected and stored as a combination of fresh-frozen and FFPE material. Blood samples were analyzed as peripheral blood mononuclear cells for TCR repertoire profiling. This sample was included in a study of T cells in localized non-small cell lung cancer (dated by TCRdb to 2020 to 2022). Regarding the study in general: The study examined T cell repertoires in 200 to 300 patients with early-stage NSCLC and compared tumors with uninvolved tumor-adjacent lungs. All 220 or so NSCLC patients in the cohort were treatment-naive and had localized lung tumors that were resected. NSCLC patients had a mean age of approximately 70 years, and more than 120 were male and 85 to 110 female.

Beyond this particular receptor, the publication reports: Because multi-region tumor sequencing was not performed, intratumor heterogeneity could not be ruled out. The highest T cell clonality was observed in uninvolved tumor-adjacent lung, where clonality exceeded that of tumor, suggesting that antigenic responses were more focused in uninvolved tumor-adjacent lung. A median of approximately 50 of the top 100 tumor clones turned up in the paired uninvolved adjacent lung, and roughly 30 of those clones also ranked among the top 100 of that same adjacent lung. Because the study design was exploratory, TCR variables were selected using unadjusted p-values without false-discovery rate correction. Higher T cell density in blood was associated with longer overall survival, whereas higher clonality in adjacent lung was associated with shorter survival.

The CDR3 runs 13 amino acids, cysteine and phenylalanine included. Only CDR3 DNA remains: 39 bases, in frame from the first base. The junction shows trimming of 4 bases on V and 1 base on J, plus 9 bases between the germline ends. CDR1 SGHNT and CDR2 YYREEE were looked up in the germline V gene (reference sequence). The material was peripheral blood, obtained before any cancer treatment. Rearrangement joined TRBV5-4 to TRBJ2-7, with a tentative D call of TRBD1 or TRBD2, each matching 5 bases. This clonotype was obtained from a female donor of 60 years or more with stage I lung adenocarcinoma. CDR3 sequence: CASSQGRSYEQYF. The DNA is as follows: TGTGCCAGCAGCCAGGGACGGTCCTACGAGCAGTACTTC.